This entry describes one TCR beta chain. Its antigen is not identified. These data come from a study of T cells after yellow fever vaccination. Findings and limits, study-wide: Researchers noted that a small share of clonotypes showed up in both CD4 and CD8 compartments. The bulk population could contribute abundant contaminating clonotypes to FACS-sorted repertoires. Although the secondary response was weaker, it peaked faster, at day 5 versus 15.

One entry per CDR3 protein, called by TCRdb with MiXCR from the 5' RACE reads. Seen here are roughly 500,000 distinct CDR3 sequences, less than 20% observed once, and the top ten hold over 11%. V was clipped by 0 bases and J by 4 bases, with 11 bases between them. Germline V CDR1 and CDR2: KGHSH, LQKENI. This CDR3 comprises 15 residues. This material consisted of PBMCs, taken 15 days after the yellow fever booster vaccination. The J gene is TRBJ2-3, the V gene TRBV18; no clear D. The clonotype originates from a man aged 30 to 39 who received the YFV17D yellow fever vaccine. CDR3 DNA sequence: TGTGCCAGCTCACCACCGGCAGGTAGGCCAGATACGCAGTATTTT. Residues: CASSPPAGRPDTQYF.